This entry lists 24 T cell receptor beta chains sequenced from one sample in a study of post-analysis software for immune sequencing data. Study-level findings and limits: Patients used four to six TRBV segments, including TRBV5-6, TRBV5-1 and TRBV20-1, more often than controls.

Carried by the TCR beta cDNA libraries were unique molecular identifiers. TCRdb independently ran MiXCR on the PCR reads; one entry per CDR3 protein. The data contain 350,000 to 450,000 distinct CDR3 sequences, 39% of them seen just once; the ten biggest clones take up approximately 7.1%. Their antigens remain unidentified. Source material: blood. The origin of the receptors is a girl aged 2-10 years with multiple sclerosis.

This clonotype has only a few counts. The chain joins TRBV9 to TRBJ1-4; D is unresolved. The CDR3 loop spans 13 amino acids. Germline CDR1 and CDR2: SGDLS and YYNGEE. The V end lost 0 bases, the J end lost 6 bases, and 6 bases lay between the germline ends. The CDR3 sequence is CASSVADDEKLFF. The CDR3 region has the DNA TGTGCCAGCAGCGTAGCGGACGATGAAAAACTGTTTTTT. The whole variable domain, remainder taken from reference TRBV9 and TRBJ1-4, is DSGVTQTPKHLITATGQRVTLRCSPRSGDLSVYWYQQSLDQGLQFLIQYYNGEERAKGNILERFSAQQFPDLHSELNLSSLELGDSALYFCASSVADDEKLFFGSGTQLSVL.

The chain couples TRBV15 to TRBJ2-1, with 13 bases fitting TRBD2. V lost 1 base, J lost 5 bases, and 8 bases stayed unmatched. Germline V gene sequence: CDR1 LNHNV, CDR2 YYDKDF (reference sequence). This CDR3 comprises 18 residues. The CDR3 DNA sequence: TGTGCCACCAGCAGAGGGAGACTAGCGGGAGGCCACAACAATGAGCAGTTCTTC. Its translation is CATSRGRLAGGHNNEQFF. The full variable domain, with the rest looked up from reference TRBV15 and TRBJ2-1, is DAMVIQNPRYQVTQFGKPVTLSCSQTLNHNVMYWYQQKSSQAPKLLFHYYDKDFNNEADTPDNFQSRRPNTSFCFLDIRSPGLGDTAMYLCATSRGRLAGGHNNEQFFGPGTRLTVL.

J is TRBJ2-7 and V is TRBV12-3 or TRBV12-4; D uncertain. The V and J ends lost 6 bases and 0 bases respectively, with 12 bases between them. The CDR3 loop spans 14 amino acids. In DNA, the CDR3 is TGTGCCAGCAGCCGTGCCTCGTACTCCTACGAGCAGTACTTC. Amino acid sequence: CASSRASYSYEQYF.

This rearrangement joins TRBV20-1 to TRBJ1-2, with a possible D match to TRBD1 (5 bases). The V end was cut by 4 bases, the J end by 4 bases, with 19 bases between. CDR1 DFQATT and CDR2 SNEGSKA come from the germline V gene (reference sequence). The CDR3 loop spans 15 amino acids. The CDR3 protein is CSAIDRGLISYGYTF. The CDR3 DNA sequence: TGCAGTGCTATTGACAGAGGGCTGATATCCTATGGCTACACCTTC.

The chain links TRBV4-1 to TRBJ2-1, with 9 nucleotides matching TRBD2. V lost 3 bases to trimming and J lost 0 bases; unmatched junction nucleotides: 9. The length of the CDR3 is 18 residues. Per the germline V gene, CDR1 is MGHRA and CDR2 is YSYEKL. The CDR3 is CASSHRLAATSSYNEQFF. The CDR3 DNA follows: TGCGCCAGCAGCCATAGACTAGCGGCGACCAGCTCCTACAATGAGCAGTTCTTC.

In this sample, this clonotype turned up a few times. The chain has TRBV12-3 or TRBV12-4 and TRBJ1-1, with 8 bases that match TRBD1. Trimming took 5 bases from V and 2 from J; bases not matched to a gene: 1. This CDR3 is 13 amino acids long. The CDR3 DNA follows: TGTGCCAGCAGTACAGGGGGAAACACTGAAGCTTTCTTT. Translated: CASSTGGNTEAFF.

The chain carries TRBV12-3 or TRBV12-4 and TRBJ2-6; no clear D gene. CDR3 length equals 14 residues. Trimming cost V 5 bases and J 0 bases, with 5 bases left between them. The CDR3 here is CASSPDSGANVLTF. CDR3 nucleotide sequence: TGTGCCAGCAGTCCGGACTCTGGGGCCAACGTCCTGACTTTC.

V gene TRBV14 combines with J gene TRBJ2-1; 7 bases are a match to TRBD2. The CDR3 extends over 15 amino acids. From germline, CDR1 is SGHDN and CDR2 FVKESK. Trimming took 4 bases from V and 3 from J; bases not matched to a gene: 6. CDR3 amino acids: CASSPASGYYNEQFF. The CDR3 nucleotides read TGTGCCAGCAGCCCCGCTAGCGGCTACTACAATGAGCAGTTCTTC.

This clonotype was counted between two and nine times. The V call is TRBV12-3 or TRBV12-4, the J call TRBJ2-7, with D tentatively TRBD2 (5 bases). The CDR3 is made up of 17 amino acids. V was trimmed by 3 bases and J by 5 bases, leaving 23 bases between them. CDR3 DNA: TGTGCCAGCAGTTTTGGGTACAGAGAATTGAGGACTCACGAGCAGTACTTC. It encodes CASSFGYRELRTHEQYF.

In this sample, this clonotype turned up once. The rearrangement uses TRBV21-1 and TRBJ2-1; the DNA was not used to check the table's D call, TRBD2. TRBV21-1 constitutes a pseudogene. The CDR3 has 16 residues. CDR3 sequence: CASSYSRTSGSNEQFF. DNA for the CDR3: TGTGCCAGCAGCTACTCTAGGACTAGCGGGAGCAATGAGCAGTTCTTC.

This clonotype has only a few counts. The chain joins TRBV7-3 to TRBJ2-3; tentatively, D is TRBD2 (6 bases). The CDR3 has 15 amino acids. Germline V lookup: CDR1 SGHTA, CDR2 FQGTGA. Trimming removed 5 bases at V and 2 bases at J, with 14 bases between. The CDR3: CASSPWDSYTDTQYF. CDR3 sequence (DNA): TGTGCCAGCAGCCCCTGGGACTCCTACACAGATACGCAGTATTTT. The variable domain in full, with the rest retrieved from reference TRBV7-3 and TRBJ2-3, is GAGVSQTPSNKVTEKGKYVELRCDPISGHTALYWYRQSLGQGPEFLIYFQGTGAADDSGLPNDRFFAVRPEGSVSTLKIQRTERGDSAVYLCASSPWDSYTDTQYFGPGTRLTVL.

This sequence joins TRBV5-1 and TRBJ1-5; the D is unclear. Germline-derived CDR1 and CDR2 are SGHRS and YFSETQ. CDR3 size: 12 residues. V gave up 0 bases and J gave up 7 bases, with 5 bases separating them. CDR3: CASSLARQPQHF. CDR3 DNA: TGCGCCAGCAGCTTGGCCCGGCAGCCCCAGCATTTT.

V usage is TRBV20-1 and J usage is TRBJ1-2; D not certain. This CDR3 comprises 14 residues. Between the trimmed V and J ends, which lost 0 bases and 3 bases, there was a span of 11 bases. CDR1 DFQATT and CDR2 SNEGSKA come from the germline V gene (reference sequence). The CDR3 loop reads CSARDLGSYYGYTF. The CDR3 DNA reads TGCAGTGCTAGAGATTTGGGAAGCTACTATGGCTACACCTTC.

The chain links TRBV9 to TRBJ2-1, with 7 nucleotides matching TRBD2. V trimming: 4 bases; J trimming: 0 bases; junction bases outside the gene matches: 7. This CDR3 spans 16 amino acids. CDR1 SGDLS and CDR2 YYNGEE come from the germline V gene. CDR3 in DNA: TGTGCCAGCAGCCCCCGTTCTAGCGGCTCCTACAATGAGCAGTTCTTC. Protein: CASSPRSSGSYNEQFF.

The J gene is TRBJ1-1, the V gene TRBV7-2; maybe TRBD1 (5 bases). This CDR3 comprises 15 residues. Germline loops: CDR1 SGHTA, CDR2 FQGNSA. V lost 1 base and J 2 bases, leaving 11 bases between the germline ends. The DNA of the CDR3 is TGTGCCAGCAGCTTAGTTTACAGGATCAACACTGAAGCTTTCTTT. This sequence encodes CASSLVYRINTEAFF.

This clonotype was found a few times. The chain joins TRBV10-1 to TRBJ2-3, with D perhaps assigned TRBD1 or TRBD2 (5 bases each). V lost 0 bases, J lost 1 base, and 17 bases lay in between. The CDR3 runs to 18 residues. Germline V lookup: CDR1 WNHNN, CDR2 SYGVQD (reference sequence). The CDR3 region is CASSESPSTGGRTDTQYF. The CDR3, as DNA: TGCGCCAGCAGTGAGTCTCCGAGTACTGGGGGACGCACAGATACGCAGTATTTT.

This clonotype was counted between two and nine times. The chain's CDR3 is CASRPSGDYGYTF. CDR3 coding DNA: TGTGCCAGCAGACCTTCAGGTGATTATGGCTACACCTTC. The chain recombines TRBV12-3 or TRBV12-4 with TRBJ1-2; the D is unclear. V dropped 6 bases and J dropped 5 bases, with 13 bases sitting between them. The CDR3 length is 13 residues.

This clonotype was seen more than once but under ten times. V is TRBV7-7 and J is TRBJ1-1; tentative D call: TRBD1 (6 bases). V shed 5 bases and J shed 5 bases, with 12 bases lying between them. Germline loops: CDR1 SSHAT, CDR2 FNYEAQ (reference sequence). The CDR3 runs to 13 residues. The CDR3 nucleotides read TGTGCCAGCAGCCAGCAGGGGTCTACTGAAGCTTTCTTT. As protein: CASSQQGSTEAFF. Combining the CDR3 with reference TRBV7-7 and TRBJ1-1 gives the whole variable domain GAGVSQSPRYKVTKRGQDVTLRCDPISSHATLYWYQQALGQGPEFLTYFNYEAQPDKSGLPSDRFSAERPEGSISTLTIQRTEQRDSAMYRCASSQQGSTEAFFGQGTRLTVV.

This clonotype was seen a handful of times. This sequence joins TRBV12-3 or TRBV12-4 and TRBJ1-5, with D tentatively TRBD1 (6 bases). V was shortened by 10 bases and J by 6 bases, with 16 bases between the two germline ends. CDR3 length: 13 residues. CDR3 loop: CATRSGGGQPQHF. CDR3 coding DNA: TGTGCCACTCGATCGGGGGGCGGTCAGCCCCAGCATTTT.

V and J are TRBV6-6 and TRBJ2-5; 11 positions match TRBD1. The germline CDR1 and CDR2 sequences are MNHNY and SVGAGI (reference sequence). The V and J ends lost 6 bases and 1 base, in that order; junction bases with no gene match: 4. The CDR3 has 15 residues. The CDR3 loop reads CASSRDRGGQETQYF. CDR3 nucleotide sequence: TGTGCCAGCAGCAGGGACAGGGGGGGCCAAGAGACCCAGTACTTC.

This clonotype was seen more than once but under ten times. V usage is TRBV25-1 and J usage is TRBJ2-7; 8 bases align to TRBD1. The germline V gene encodes CDR1 MGHDK and CDR2 SYGVNS. J gave up 0 bases and V 5 bases, and 9 bases lay outside the gene matches. This CDR3 is built from 16 residues. Here the CDR3 DNA reads TGTGCCAGCAGTCGACAGGGGCCTGTTAGCTCCTACGAGCAGTACTTC. It specifies CASSRQGPVSSYEQYF.

The chain has TRBV4-1 and TRBJ2-4; 9 bases line up with TRBD1. The J call could be wrong; TRBJ2-7 is a better fit for the DNA end. This CDR3 comprises 16 residues. Germline V CDR1 and CDR2: MGHRA, YSYEKL. CDR3 sequence: CASSHDSGTGSHEQYF. For the CDR3, the DNA is TGCGCCAGCAGCCATGATTCCGGGACAGGGTCACACGAGCAGTACTTC.

This clonotype was found a few times. The chain joins TRBV2 to TRBJ2-6, with 11 positions matching TRBD2. This CDR3 is 17 amino acids long. With 8 bases clipped from V and 2 bases from J, the junction kept 8 bases outside the gene matches. CDR1 and CDR2 (germline): SNHLY, FYNNEI. CDR3 sequence reads: CASVLAGGTAGANVLTF. Written as DNA, the CDR3 is TGTGCCAGCGTCTTAGCGGGGGGGACCGCTGGGGCCAACGTCCTGACTTTC.

The chain combines TRBV7-3 with TRBJ2-1; a weak D match, TRBD1 (6 bases). Germline V gene lookup returns CDR1 SGHTA and CDR2 FQGTGA. V lost 5 bases to trimming and J lost 7 bases, with 18 bases between them. The CDR3 runs 15 residues. The CDR3 DNA is TGTGCCAGCAGCCCAACCCGGGACATTGGGAATGAGCAGTTCTTC. It codes for CASSPTRDIGNEQFF.